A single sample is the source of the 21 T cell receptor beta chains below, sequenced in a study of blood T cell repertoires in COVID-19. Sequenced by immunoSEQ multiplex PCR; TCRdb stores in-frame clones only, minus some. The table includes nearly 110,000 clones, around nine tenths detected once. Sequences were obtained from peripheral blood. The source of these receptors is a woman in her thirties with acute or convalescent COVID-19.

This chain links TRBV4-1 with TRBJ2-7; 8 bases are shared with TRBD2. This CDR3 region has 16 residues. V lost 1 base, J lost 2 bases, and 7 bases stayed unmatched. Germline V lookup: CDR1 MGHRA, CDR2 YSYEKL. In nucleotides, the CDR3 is TGCGCCAGCAGCCAAGGGGGCGGGGGGCCACCCTACGAGCAGTACTTC. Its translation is CASSQGGGGPPYEQYF.

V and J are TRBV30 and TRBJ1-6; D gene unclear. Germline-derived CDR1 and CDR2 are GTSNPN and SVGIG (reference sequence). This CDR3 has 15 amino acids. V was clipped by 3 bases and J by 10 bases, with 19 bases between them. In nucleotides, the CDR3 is TGTGCCTGGAGAGCAAAAACCCTGGTGCGGTCACCCCTCCACTTT. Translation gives CAWRAKTLVRSPLHF.

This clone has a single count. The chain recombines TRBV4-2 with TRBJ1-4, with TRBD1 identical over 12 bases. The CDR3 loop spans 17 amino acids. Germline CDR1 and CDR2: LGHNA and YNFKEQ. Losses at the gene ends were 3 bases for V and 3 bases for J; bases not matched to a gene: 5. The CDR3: CASSHLGQGASNEKLFF. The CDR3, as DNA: TGTGCCAGCAGCCACCTGGGACAGGGGGCTTCTAATGAAAAACTGTTTTTT.

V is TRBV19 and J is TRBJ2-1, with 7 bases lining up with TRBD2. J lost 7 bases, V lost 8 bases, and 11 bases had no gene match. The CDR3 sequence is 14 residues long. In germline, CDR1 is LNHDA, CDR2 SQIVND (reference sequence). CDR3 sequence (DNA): TGTGCCAGTCGGTCATCCGGGACTATAAATGAGCAGTTCTTC. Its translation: CASRSSGTINEQFF.

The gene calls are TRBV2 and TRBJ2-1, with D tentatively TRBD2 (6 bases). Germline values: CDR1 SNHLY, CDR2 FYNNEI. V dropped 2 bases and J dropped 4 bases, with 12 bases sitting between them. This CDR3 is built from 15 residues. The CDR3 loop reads CASSELAGRYNEQFF. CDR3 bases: TGTGCCAGCAGTGAACTGGCGGGGAGGTACAATGAGCAGTTCTTC.

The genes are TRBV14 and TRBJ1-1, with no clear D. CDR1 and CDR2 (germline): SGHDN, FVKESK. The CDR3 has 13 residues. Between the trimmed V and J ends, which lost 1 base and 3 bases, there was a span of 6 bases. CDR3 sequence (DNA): TGTGCCAGCAGCCAAGTACAGTACACTGAAGCTTTCTTT. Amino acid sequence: CASSQVQYTEAFF.

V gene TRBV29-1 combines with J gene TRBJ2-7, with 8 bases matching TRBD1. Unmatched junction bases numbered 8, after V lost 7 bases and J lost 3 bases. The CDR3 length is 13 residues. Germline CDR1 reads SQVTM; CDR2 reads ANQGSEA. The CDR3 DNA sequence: TGCAGCGCCAGTCCCGGGACAGGCTACGAGCAGTACTTC. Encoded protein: CSASPGTGYEQYF.

Here the CDR3 DNA reads TGCGCCAGCAGCCACGGCGACAGGGCCAAAAACATTCAGTACTTC. It encodes CASSHGDRAKNIQYF. This rearrangement joins TRBV4-3 to TRBJ2-4, with D possibly being TRBD1 (6 bases). Trimming removed 3 bases from V and 1 base from J, with 10 bases in between. The V gene's germline CDR1 is LGHNA and CDR2 YSLEER. The CDR3 loop spans 15 amino acids.

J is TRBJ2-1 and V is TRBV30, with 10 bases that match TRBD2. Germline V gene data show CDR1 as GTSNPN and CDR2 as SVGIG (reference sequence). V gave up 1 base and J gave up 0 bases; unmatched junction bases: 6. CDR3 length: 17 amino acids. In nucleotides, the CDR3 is TGTGCCTGGAGTGGGACTAGCGGACAGAGCTCCTACAATGAGCAGTTCTTC. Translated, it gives CAWSGTSGQSSYNEQFF.

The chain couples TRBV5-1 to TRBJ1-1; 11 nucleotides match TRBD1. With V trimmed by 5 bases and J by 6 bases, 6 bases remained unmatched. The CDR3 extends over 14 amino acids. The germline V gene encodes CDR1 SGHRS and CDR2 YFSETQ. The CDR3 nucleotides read TGCGCCAGCAGACAGGGACAGGGGGAGGCTGAAGCTTTCTTT. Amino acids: CASRQGQGEAEAFF.

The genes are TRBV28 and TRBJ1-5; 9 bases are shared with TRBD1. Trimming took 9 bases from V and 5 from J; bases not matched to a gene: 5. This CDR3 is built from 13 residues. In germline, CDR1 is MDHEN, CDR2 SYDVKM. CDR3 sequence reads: CASTTGGHQPQHF. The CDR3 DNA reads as TGTGCCAGTACGACAGGGGGACATCAGCCCCAGCATTTT.

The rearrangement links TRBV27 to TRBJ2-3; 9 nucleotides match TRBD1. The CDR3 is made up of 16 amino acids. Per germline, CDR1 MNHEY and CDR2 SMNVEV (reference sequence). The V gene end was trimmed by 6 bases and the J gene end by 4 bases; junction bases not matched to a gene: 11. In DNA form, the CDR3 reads TGTGCCAGCAGCCCAAGTCCCGGGACAGGGTCAGATACGCAGTATTTT. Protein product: CASSPSPGTGSDTQYF.

In DNA form, the CDR3 reads TGTGCCACCAGTGGTGGGCCCTCTGGCTACACCTTC. This gives the protein CATSGGPSGYTF. The chain recombines TRBV24-1 with TRBJ1-2; no firm D call. The length of the CDR3 is 12 residues. V was shortened by 5 bases and J by 7 bases, with 10 bases between the two germline ends. In germline, CDR1 is KGHDR, CDR2 SFDVKD.

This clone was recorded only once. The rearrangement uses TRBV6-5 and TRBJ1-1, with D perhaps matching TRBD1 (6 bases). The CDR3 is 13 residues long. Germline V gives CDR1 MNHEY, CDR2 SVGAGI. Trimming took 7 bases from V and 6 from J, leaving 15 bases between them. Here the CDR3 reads CASNDPGAAEAFF. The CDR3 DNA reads TGTGCCAGCAACGACCCAGGGGCGGCTGAAGCTTTCTTT.

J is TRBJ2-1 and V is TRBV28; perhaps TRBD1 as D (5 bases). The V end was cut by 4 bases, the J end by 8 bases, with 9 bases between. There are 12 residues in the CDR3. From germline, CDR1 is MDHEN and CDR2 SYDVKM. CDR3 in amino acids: CASSSEGDEQFF. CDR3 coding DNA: TGTGCCAGCAGTTCAGAAGGGGATGAGCAGTTCTTC.

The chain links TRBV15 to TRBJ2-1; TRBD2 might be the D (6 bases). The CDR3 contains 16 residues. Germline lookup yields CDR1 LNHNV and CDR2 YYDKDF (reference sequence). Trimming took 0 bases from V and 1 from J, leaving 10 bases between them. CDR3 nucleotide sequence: TGTGCCACCAGCAGAGATACGGGAGTGTCCTACAATGAGCAGTTCTTC. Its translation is CATSRDTGVSYNEQFF.

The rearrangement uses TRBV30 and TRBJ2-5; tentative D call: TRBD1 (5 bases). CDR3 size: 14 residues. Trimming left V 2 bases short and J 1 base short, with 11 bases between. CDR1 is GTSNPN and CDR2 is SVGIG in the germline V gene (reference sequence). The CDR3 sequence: CAWSWQGLQETQYF. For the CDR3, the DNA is TGTGCCTGGAGTTGGCAGGGCCTCCAAGAGACCCAGTACTTC. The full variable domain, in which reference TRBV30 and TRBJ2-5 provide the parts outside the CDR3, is SQTIHQWPATLVQPVGSPLSLECTVEGTSNPNLYWYRQAAGRGLQLLFYSVGIGQISSEVPQNLSASRPQDRQFILSSKKLLLSDSGFYLCAWSWQGLQETQYFGPGTRLLVL.

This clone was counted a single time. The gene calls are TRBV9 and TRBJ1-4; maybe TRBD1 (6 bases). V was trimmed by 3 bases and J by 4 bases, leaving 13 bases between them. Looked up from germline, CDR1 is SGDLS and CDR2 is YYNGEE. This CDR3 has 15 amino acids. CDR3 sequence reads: CASSGETGYNEKLFF. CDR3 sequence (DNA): TGTGCCAGCAGCGGGGAGACAGGCTATAATGAAAAACTGTTTTTT.

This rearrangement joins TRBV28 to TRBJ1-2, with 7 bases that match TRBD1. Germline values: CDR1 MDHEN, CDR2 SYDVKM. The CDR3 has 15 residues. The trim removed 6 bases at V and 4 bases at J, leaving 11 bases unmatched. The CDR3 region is CASRRTGARSYGYTF. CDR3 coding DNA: TGTGCCAGCAGGAGAACAGGGGCTCGTTCCTATGGCTACACCTTC.

The CDR3 is CASSLDAGTDTQYF. The CDR3 nucleotides are TGCGCCAGCAGCTTGGATGCGGGAACAGATACGCAGTATTTT. The J gene is TRBJ2-3, the V gene TRBV5-1, with a tentative D call TRBD2 (6 bases). This CDR3 spans 14 amino acids. Trimming stripped 0 bases from V and 3 bases from J, with 8 bases between. CDR1 and CDR2 from the germline V gene are SGHRS and YFSETQ.

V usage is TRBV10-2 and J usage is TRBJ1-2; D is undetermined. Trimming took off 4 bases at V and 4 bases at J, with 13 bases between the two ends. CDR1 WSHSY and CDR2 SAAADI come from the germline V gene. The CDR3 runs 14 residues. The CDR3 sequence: CASSALAASYGYTF. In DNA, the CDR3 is TGCGCCAGCAGTGCGTTGGCTGCCTCCTATGGCTACACCTTC.